This T cell receptor beta chain was recorded in a study of shared clonotypes between healthy human individuals. The CDR3 has 14 amino acids. Germline CDR1 LNHDA, CDR2 SQIVND (reference sequence). The ends were cut back, 4 bases at V and 4 bases at J, with 13 bases in the middle. About this clone: The target antigen is unknown.

Every one of the donors was a Caucasian adult that lived in Nashville, Tennessee. Overall study findings and caveats: The researchers took only blood, and tissue repertoires probably look different.

Authors' data handling: Junction-only sequences produced by ImmunoSEQ had no quality scores, so filtering differed. Some clones are missing from TCRdb's copy, which holds only in-frame ones; the method was immunoSEQ multiplex PCR. That table furnishes V, J and clone size, whereas the DNA furnished D and trimming. Seen here are more than 150,000 clones, over 80% observed once, and the top ten hold around 0.067%. This clonotype originated in a woman in her twenties or thirties in good health. This sequence joins TRBV19 and TRBJ1-1; no reliable D call. The sample consisted of naive CD4+ T cells sorted from blood. The subset was: CD45RA+ positively selected. The CDR3 region is CASSTGPASTEAFF. As DNA, the CDR3 is TGTGCCAGTAGTACAGGACCCGCGAGCACTGAAGCTTTCTTT.